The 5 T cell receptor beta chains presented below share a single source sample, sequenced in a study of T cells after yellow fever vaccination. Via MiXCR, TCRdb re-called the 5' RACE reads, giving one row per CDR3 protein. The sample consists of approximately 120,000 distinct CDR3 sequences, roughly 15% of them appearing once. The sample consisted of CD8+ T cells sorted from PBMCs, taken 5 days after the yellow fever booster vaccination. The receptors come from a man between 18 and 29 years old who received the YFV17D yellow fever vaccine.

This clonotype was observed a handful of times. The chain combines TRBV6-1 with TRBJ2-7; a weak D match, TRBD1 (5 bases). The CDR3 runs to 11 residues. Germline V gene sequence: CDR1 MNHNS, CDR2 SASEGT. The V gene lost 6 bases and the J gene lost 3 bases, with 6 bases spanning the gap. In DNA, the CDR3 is TGTGCCAGCAGACAGGTCTACGAGCAGTACTTC. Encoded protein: CASRQVYEQYF.

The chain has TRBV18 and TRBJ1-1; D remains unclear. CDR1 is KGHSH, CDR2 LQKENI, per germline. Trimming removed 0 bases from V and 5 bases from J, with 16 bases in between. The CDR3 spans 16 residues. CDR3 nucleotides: TGTGCCAGCTCACCACCGTATGGACCTCATAGTACTGAAGCTTTCTTT. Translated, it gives CASSPPYGPHSTEAFF.

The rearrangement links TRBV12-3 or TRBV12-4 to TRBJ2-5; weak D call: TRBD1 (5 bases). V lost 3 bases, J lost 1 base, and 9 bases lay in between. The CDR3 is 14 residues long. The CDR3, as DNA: TGTGCCAGCAGTTTCCGGCAGGGCCAAGAGACCCAGTACTTC. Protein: CASSFRQGQETQYF.

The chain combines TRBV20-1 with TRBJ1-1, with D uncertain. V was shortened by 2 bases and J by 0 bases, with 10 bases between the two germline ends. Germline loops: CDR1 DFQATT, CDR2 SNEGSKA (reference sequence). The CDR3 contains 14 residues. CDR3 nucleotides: TGCAGTGCTAGAAGGGTCAACTTGAACACTGAAGCTTTCTTT. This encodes CSARRVNLNTEAFF.

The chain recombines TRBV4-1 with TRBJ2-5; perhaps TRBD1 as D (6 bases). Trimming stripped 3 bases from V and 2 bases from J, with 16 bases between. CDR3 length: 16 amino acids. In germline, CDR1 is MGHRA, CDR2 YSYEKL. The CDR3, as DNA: TGCGCCAGCAGCCATCTAGTAGCTGGACAGCAAGAGACCCAGTACTTC. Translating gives CASSHLVAGQQETQYF.